The 5 T cell receptor beta chains below come from one sample, sequenced in a study of CD8+CD57+ T cells in acquired aplastic anemia. Profiles of TCR beta VDJ and CDR3 were generated from a genomic DNA template. TCRdb processed the reads anew with MiXCR; each CDR3 protein has one entry. Altogether a few hundred thousand distinct CDR3 sequences are present, roughly 68% being singletons, with the ten largest covering less than 4%. The sequencing input was sorted CD4+, CD8+, or CD8+CD57+ T cells (not recorded which) from PBMCs. These receptors came from a human donor in good health, serving as a control.

This clonotype came up a few times. The V call is TRBV10-3, the J call TRBJ1-1; D remains unclear. The CDR3 is 13 amino acids. Germline CDR1 reads ENHRY; CDR2 reads SYGVKD. V lost 5 bases, J lost 0 bases, and 7 bases lay in between. The CDR3 bases are TGTGCCATCAGTTCCGACCTGAACACTGAAGCTTTCTTT. Its translation is CAISSDLNTEAFF.

This clonotype was observed a single time. The rearrangement links TRBV5-5 to TRBJ1-2; 10 positions agree with TRBD1. Germline V gene data show CDR1 as SGHKS and CDR2 as YYEKEE (reference sequence). The CDR3 consists of 16 residues. Unmatched junction bases numbered 9, after V lost 4 bases and J lost 3 bases. The CDR3 is CASSKGTGQGDYGYTF. CDR3 coding DNA: TGTGCCAGCAGCAAAGGGACAGGACAGGGGGACTATGGCTACACCTTC.

A note on this clonotype: A much bigger clone sits one base away, suggesting this may be a read error. The rearrangement joins TRBV12-3 or TRBV12-4 to TRBJ1-1; 7 nucleotides match TRBD1. With 6 bases clipped from V and 4 bases from J, the junction kept 11 bases outside the gene matches. The length of the CDR3 is 15 residues. CDR3 DNA: TGTGCCAGCAGCCCTGGGGTAAGACAGGGCACTGAAGCTTTCTTT. Protein product: CASSPGVRQGTEAFF.

The chain carries TRBV5-8 and TRBJ1-2, with a tentative D call TRBD1 (5 bases). CDR3 length: 15 amino acids. Trimming shortened V by 4 bases and J by 6 bases, and 19 bases separated the two germline ends. Germline-derived CDR1 and CDR2 are SGHTS and YDEGEE. CDR3: CASSAGTVIGDGYTF. DNA for the CDR3: TGTGCCAGCAGCGCGGGGACGGTCATAGGGGATGGCTACACCTTC.

This clonotype occurred many times. V is TRBV4-3 and J is TRBJ1-4; D not certain. The CDR3 sequence is 15 residues long. V lost 0 bases, J lost 7 bases, and 12 bases lay in between. The germline gives CDR1 LGHNA, CDR2 YSLEER. This CDR3 reads CASSQEQKPTEKLFF. The CDR3 DNA sequence: TGCGCCAGCAGCCAAGAACAGAAGCCAACTGAAAAACTGTTTTTT.